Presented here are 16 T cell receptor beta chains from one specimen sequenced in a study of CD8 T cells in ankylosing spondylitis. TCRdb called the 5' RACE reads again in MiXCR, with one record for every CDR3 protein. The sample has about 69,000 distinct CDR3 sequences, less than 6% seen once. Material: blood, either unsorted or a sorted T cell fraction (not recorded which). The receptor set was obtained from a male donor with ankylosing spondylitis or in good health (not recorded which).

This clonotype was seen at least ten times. In DNA form, the CDR3 reads TGTGCCAGCAGGGTCGACAGGGGGCTGTACGAGCAGTACTTC. Translated, it gives CASRVDRGLYEQYF. The chain uses TRBV2 and TRBJ2-7, with TRBD1 matching 10 bases. Germline CDR1 and CDR2: SNHLY and FYNNEI. J was trimmed by 4 bases and V by 6 bases; bases with no gene match: 6. The CDR3 contains 14 residues.

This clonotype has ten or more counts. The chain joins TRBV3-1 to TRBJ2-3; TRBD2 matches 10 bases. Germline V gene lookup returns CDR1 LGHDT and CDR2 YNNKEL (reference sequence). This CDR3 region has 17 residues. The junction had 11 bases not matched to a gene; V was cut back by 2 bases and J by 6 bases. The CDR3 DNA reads TGTGCCAGCAGCCAATCCCTAGCGGGAGACCTTGTGGATACGCAGTATTTT. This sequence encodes CASSQSLAGDLVDTQYF.

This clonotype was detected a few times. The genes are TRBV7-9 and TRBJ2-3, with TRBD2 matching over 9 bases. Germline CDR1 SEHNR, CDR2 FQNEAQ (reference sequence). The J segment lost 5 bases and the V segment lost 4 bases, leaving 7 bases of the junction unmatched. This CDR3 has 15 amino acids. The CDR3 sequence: CASSSRGGAQDTQYF. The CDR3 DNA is TGTGCCAGCAGCTCGCGCGGGGGGGCCCAAGATACGCAGTATTTT. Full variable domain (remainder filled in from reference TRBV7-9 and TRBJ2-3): DTGVSQNPRHKITKRGQNVTFRCDPISEHNRLYWYRQTLGQGPEFLTYFQNEAQLEKSRLLSDRFSAERPKGSFSTLEIQRTEQGDSAMYLCASSSRGGAQDTQYFGPGTRLTVL.

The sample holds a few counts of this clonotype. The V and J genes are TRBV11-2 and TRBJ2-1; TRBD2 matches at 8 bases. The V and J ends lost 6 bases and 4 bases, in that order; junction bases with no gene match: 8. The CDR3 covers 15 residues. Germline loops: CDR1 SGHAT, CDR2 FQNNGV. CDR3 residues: CASSHGLAVYNEQFF. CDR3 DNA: TGTGCCAGCAGTCACGGACTAGCAGTGTACAATGAGCAGTTCTTC.

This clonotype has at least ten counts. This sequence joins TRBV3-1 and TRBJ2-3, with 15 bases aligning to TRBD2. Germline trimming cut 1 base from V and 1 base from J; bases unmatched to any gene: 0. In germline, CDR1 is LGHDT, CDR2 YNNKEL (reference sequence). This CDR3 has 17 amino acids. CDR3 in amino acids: CASSQGTSGGGTDTQYF. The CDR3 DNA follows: TGTGCCAGCAGCCAAGGGACTAGCGGGGGGGGCACAGATACGCAGTATTTT.

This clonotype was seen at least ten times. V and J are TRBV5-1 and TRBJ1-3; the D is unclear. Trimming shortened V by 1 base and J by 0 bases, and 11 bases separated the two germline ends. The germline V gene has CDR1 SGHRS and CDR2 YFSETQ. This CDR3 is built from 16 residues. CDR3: CASSLPDWDSGNTIYF. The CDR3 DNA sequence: TGCGCCAGCAGCTTGCCCGACTGGGACTCTGGAAACACCATATATTTT. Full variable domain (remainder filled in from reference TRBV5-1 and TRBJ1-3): KAGVTQTPRYLIKTRGQQVTLSCSPISGHRSVSWYQQTPGQGLQFLFEYFSETQRNKGNFPGRFSGRQFSNSRSEMNVSTLELGDSALYLCASSLPDWDSGNTIYFGEGSWLTVV.

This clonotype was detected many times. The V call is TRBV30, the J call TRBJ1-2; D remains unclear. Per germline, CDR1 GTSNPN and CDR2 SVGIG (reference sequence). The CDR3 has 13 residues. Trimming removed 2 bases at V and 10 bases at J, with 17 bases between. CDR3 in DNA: TGTGCCTGGAGTACGACCGCGCAACGGCACTACACCTTC. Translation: CAWSTTAQRHYTF.

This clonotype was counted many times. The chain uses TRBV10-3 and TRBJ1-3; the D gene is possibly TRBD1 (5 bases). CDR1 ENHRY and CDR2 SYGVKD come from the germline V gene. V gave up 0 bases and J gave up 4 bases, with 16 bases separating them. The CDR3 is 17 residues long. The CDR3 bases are TGTGCCATCAGTGAGTCTGGGACTGCATTTACCGGAAACACCATATATTTT. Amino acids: CAISESGTAFTGNTIYF.

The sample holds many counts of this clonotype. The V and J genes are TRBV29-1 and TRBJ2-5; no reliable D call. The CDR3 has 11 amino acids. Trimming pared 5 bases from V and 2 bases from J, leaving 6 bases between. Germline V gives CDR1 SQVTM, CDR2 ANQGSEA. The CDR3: CSVLDQETQYF. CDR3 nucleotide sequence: TGCAGCGTTCTAGATCAAGAGACCCAGTACTTC.

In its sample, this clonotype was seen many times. CDR3 DNA: TGTGCCAGCAGCCAAGACAGAGCAGGGGGCACTGAAGCTTTCTTT. Protein sequence: CASSQDRAGGTEAFF. The chain is built from TRBV4-2 and TRBJ1-1, with 7 positions matching TRBD1. Germline CDR1 LGHNA, CDR2 YNFKEQ. This CDR3 contains 15 residues. Trimming cost V 0 bases and J 4 bases; bases outside gene matches: 5.

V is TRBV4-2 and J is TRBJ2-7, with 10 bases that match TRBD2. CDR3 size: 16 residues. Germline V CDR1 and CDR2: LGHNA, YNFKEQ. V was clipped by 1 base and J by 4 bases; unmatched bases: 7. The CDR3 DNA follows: TGTGCCAGCAGCCAAGGGGGGGGGACTAGCGATTACGAGCAGTACTTC. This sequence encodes CASSQGGGTSDYEQYF.

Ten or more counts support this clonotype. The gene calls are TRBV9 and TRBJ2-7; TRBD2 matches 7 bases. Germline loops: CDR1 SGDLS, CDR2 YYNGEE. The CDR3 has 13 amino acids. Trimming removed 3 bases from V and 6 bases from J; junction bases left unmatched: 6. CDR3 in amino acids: CASSAGTTGEQYF. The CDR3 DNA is TGTGCCAGCAGCGCTGGGACTACGGGCGAGCAGTACTTC.

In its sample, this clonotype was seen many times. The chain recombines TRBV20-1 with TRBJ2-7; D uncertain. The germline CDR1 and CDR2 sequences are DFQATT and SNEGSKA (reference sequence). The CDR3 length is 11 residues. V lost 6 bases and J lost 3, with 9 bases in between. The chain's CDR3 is CSAHSGYEQYF. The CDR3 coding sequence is TGCAGTGCACACTCCGGCTACGAGCAGTACTTC.

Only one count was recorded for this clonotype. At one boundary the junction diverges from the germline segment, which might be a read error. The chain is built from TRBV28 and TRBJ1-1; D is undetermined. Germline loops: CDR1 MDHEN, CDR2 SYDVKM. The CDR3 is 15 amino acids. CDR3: CASSYRTAMNAEAFF. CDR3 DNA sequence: TGTGCCAGCAGCTACCGGACGGCAATGAACGCTGAAGCTTTCTTT.

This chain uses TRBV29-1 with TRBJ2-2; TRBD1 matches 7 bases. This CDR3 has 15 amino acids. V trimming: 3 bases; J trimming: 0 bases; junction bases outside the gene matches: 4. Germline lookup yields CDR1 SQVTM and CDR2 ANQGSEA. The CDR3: CSVDRGGTNTGELFF. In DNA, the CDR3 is TGCAGCGTTGATAGAGGGGGCACGAACACCGGGGAGCTGTTTTTT.

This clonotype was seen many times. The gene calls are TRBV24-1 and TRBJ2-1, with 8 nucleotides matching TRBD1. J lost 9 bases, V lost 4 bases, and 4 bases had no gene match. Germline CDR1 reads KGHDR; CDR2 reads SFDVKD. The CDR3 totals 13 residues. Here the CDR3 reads CATSEPGQGEQFF. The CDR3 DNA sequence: TGTGCCACCAGTGAGCCTGGACAGGGTGAGCAGTTCTTC.